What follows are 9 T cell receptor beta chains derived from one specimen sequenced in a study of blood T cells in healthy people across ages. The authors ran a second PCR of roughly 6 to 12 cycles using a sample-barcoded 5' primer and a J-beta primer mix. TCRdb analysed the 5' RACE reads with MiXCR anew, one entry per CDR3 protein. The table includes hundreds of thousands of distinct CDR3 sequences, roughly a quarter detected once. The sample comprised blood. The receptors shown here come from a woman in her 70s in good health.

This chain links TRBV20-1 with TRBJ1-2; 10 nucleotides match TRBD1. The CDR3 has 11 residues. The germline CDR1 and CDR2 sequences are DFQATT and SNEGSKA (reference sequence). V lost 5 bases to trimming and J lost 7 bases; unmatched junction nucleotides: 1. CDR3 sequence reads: CSAWTGGGYTF. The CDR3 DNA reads TGCAGTGCTTGGACAGGGGGTGGCTACACCTTC.

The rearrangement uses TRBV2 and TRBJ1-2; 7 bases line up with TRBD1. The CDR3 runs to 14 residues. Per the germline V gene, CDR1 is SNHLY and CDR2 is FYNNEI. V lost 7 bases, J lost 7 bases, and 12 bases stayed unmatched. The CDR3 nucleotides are TGTGCCAGCACCCCGGGACAGAAGGAGGGTGGCTACACCTTC. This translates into CASTPGQKEGGYTF.

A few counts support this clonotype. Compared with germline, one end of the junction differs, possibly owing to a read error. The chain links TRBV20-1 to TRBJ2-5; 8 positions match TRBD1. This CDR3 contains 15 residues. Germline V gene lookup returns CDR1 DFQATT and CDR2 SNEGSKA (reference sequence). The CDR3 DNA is TGCGGTGCTCGTCCCGGGACAGGCGGCCAAGAGACCCAGTACTTC. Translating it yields CGARPGTGGQETQYF.

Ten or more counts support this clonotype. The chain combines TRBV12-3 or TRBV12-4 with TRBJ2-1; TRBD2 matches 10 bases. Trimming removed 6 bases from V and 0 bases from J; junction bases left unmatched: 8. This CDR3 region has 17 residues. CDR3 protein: CASSFTSGEFSYNEQFF. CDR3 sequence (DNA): TGTGCCAGCAGCTTTACTAGCGGGGAATTCTCCTACAATGAGCAGTTCTTC.

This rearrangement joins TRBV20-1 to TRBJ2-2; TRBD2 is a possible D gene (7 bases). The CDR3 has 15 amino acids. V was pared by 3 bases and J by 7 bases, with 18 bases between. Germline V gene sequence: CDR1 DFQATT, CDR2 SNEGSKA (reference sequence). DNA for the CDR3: TGCAGTGCTAGGGGGGGGCAGGGGAATTTCGGGGAGCTGTTTTTT. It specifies CSARGGQGNFGELFF.

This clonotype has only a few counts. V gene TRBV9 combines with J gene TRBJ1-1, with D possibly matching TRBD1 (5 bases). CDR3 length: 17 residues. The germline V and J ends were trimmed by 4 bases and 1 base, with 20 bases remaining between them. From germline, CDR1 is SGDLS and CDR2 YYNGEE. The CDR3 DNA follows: TGTGCCAGCAGCCCGATGGCCTACCAGGGACGGAACACTGAAGCTTTCTTT. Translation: CASSPMAYQGRNTEAFF.

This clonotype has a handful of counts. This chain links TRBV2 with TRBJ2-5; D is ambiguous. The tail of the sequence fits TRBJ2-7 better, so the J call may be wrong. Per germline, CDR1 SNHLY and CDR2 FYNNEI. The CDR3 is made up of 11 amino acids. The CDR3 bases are TGTGCCAGCAGGGAGATTACCGAGCAGTACTTC. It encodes CASREITEQYF.

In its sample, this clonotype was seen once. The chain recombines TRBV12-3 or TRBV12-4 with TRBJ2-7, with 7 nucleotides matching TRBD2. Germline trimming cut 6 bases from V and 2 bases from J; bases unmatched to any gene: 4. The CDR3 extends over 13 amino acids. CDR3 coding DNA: TGTGCCAGCAGCGCCGGGAGGACCTACGAGCAGTACTTC. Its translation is CASSAGRTYEQYF.

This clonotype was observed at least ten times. CDR3: CASSFPSGAHYEQYF. The CDR3 DNA reads TGTGCCAGCAGCTTCCCTAGCGGAGCCCACTACGAGCAGTACTTC. This chain links TRBV7-2 with TRBJ2-7; 7 positions match TRBD2. Trimming at V came to 3 bases and at J to 3 bases, leaving 8 bases not matched to a gene. The CDR3 sequence is 15 residues long. Per the germline V gene, CDR1 is SGHTA and CDR2 is FQGNSA. Based on the CDR3 plus reference TRBV7-2 and TRBJ2-7, the full variable domain is GAGVSQSPSNKVTEKGKDVELRCDPISGHTALYWYRQSLGQGLEFLIYFQGNSAPDKSGLPSDRFSAERTGGSVSTLTIQRTQQEDSAVYLCASSFPSGAHYEQYFGPGTRLTVT.